These 21 T cell receptor beta chains came from one sample sequenced in a study of CD8 T cells in Susac syndrome. Random hexamers served to reverse transcribe roughly 0.5 to 1 ug RNA. In TCRdb, the immunoSEQ multiplex PCR reads were re-called with MiXCR into one record per CDR3 protein. The sample records about 280,000 distinct CDR3 sequences, about 85% being singletons. The source material was CD8+ T cells from PBMCs. The receptors derive from a human donor with multiple sclerosis.

This chain links TRBV5-1 with TRBJ2-7; TRBD2 matches at 8 bases. V dropped 7 bases and J dropped 6; count of bases not matched to a gene: 12. The CDR3 runs to 14 residues. Germline V gives CDR1 SGHRS, CDR2 YFSETQ. In DNA form, the CDR3 reads TGCGCCAGCTCCCCGGGGGGGGCCACCTCCGAGCAGTACTTC. Translated: CASSPGGATSEQYF.

V is TRBV19 and J is TRBJ2-1; 8 nucleotides align to TRBD2. CDR3 length: 14 residues. Trimming took 3 bases from V and 6 from J; bases not matched to a gene: 4. Germline CDR1 is LNHDA and CDR2 is SQIVND (reference sequence). The CDR3 is CASSITSGPNEQFF. The CDR3, as DNA: TGTGCCAGTAGTATTACTAGCGGACCCAATGAGCAGTTCTTC.

The chain uses TRBV20-1 and TRBJ2-2; D possibly matches TRBD1 or TRBD2 (6 bases each). V shed 0 bases and J shed 7 bases, with 12 bases lying between them. From germline, CDR1 is DFQATT and CDR2 SNEGSKA (reference sequence). The CDR3 is 14 residues long. The CDR3 here is CSARDGGRNGELFF. CDR3 nucleotide sequence: TGCAGTGCTAGAGATGGGGGGCGCAACGGGGAGCTGTTTTTT.

The rearrangement uses TRBV5-4 and TRBJ2-4; the D call may be TRBD1 or TRBD2 (5 bases each). The CDR3 loop spans 13 amino acids. Germline CDR1 and CDR2: SGHNT and YYREEE (reference sequence). Trimming left V 3 bases short and J 5 bases short, with 9 bases between. CDR3 in DNA: TGTGCCAGCAGCTCCCGGGACGAAAACATTCAGTACTTC. Translating it yields CASSSRDENIQYF.

The chain employs TRBV3-1 and TRBJ1-1; D is possibly TRBD1 (6 bases). Germline CDR1 reads LGHDT; CDR2 reads YNNKEL (reference sequence). Trimming took off 0 bases at V and 1 base at J, with 15 bases between the two ends. The CDR3 totals 17 residues. The CDR3 coding sequence is TGTGCCAGCAGCCAAGATCGAGGCAGGGGACGGAACACTGAAGCTTTCTTT. This gives the protein CASSQDRGRGRNTEAFF.

This chain connects TRBV7-9 to TRBJ1-5; no definite D call. CDR3 size: 13 residues. The V end was cut by 5 bases, the J end by 7 bases, with 12 bases between. CDR1 and CDR2 (germline): SEHNR, FQNEAQ (reference sequence). The CDR3 nucleotides are TGTGCCAGCAGCGAGTCAGGCGGCCAGCCCCAGCATTTT. Translated: CASSESGGQPQHF.

V is TRBV7-9 and J is TRBJ2-3; maybe TRBD2 (5 bases). The V end lost 5 bases, the J end lost 4 bases, and 13 bases lay between the germline ends. Per germline, CDR1 SEHNR and CDR2 FQNEAQ (reference sequence). The CDR3 length is 14 residues. CDR3 residues: CASSLKVAPDTQYF. CDR3 coding DNA: TGTGCCAGCAGCCTCAAGGTAGCGCCAGATACGCAGTATTTT.

The rearrangement uses TRBV3-1 and TRBJ2-7; D is perhaps TRBD2 (6 bases). Per germline, CDR1 LGHDT and CDR2 YNNKEL (reference sequence). The V end lost 4 bases, the J end lost 2 bases, and 15 bases lay between the germline ends. The CDR3 extends over 15 amino acids. The CDR3 nucleotides are TGTGCCAGCAGCCCAGGCAGCGGGCGGGCCTACGAGCAGTACTTC. This sequence encodes CASSPGSGRAYEQYF.

This chain uses TRBV10-3 with TRBJ2-7; TRBD1 matches at 8 bases. Germline V gene data show CDR1 as ENHRY and CDR2 as SYGVKD. The V gene end was trimmed by 8 bases and the J gene end by 6 bases; junction bases not matched to a gene: 3. The CDR3 has 11 residues. CDR3 DNA: TGTGCCATCTCGACAGGGGTCGAGCAGTACTTC. Residues: CAISTGVEQYF.

The chain uses TRBV30 and TRBJ2-1; D perhaps matches TRBD1 (5 bases). Trimming took off 5 bases at V and 7 bases at J, with 18 bases between the two ends. Germline V CDR1 and CDR2: GTSNPN, SVGIG (reference sequence). The CDR3 covers 14 residues. CDR3 bases: TGTGCCTGGTGGGGCCTGGGTAGGTCAAATGAGCAGTTCTTC. This gives the protein CAWWGLGRSNEQFF.

V is TRBV2 and J is TRBJ1-1; possibly TRBD1 for D (5 bases). The CDR3 totals 12 residues. The V gene lost 10 bases and the J gene lost 4 bases, with 13 bases spanning the gap. CDR1 SNHLY and CDR2 FYNNEI come from the germline V gene. The CDR3 region has the DNA TGTGCCACCCAGCGGGGGAGCACTGAAGCTTTCTTT. This gives the protein CATQRGSTEAFF.

The rearrangement links TRBV30 to TRBJ2-2; TRBD2 agrees at 7 bases. V was clipped by 3 bases and J by 7 bases; unmatched bases: 5. CDR3 length equals 13 residues. Germline assignment: CDR1 GTSNPN and CDR2 SVGIG (reference sequence). The DNA for the CDR3 is TGTGCCTGGAGGGGGGGGACGGGCGGGGAGCTGTTTTTT. It yields the protein CAWRGGTGGELFF.

This clonotype was seen more than once but under ten times. This rearrangement joins TRBV27 to TRBJ2-7; D is unresolved. Trimming left V 5 bases short and J 2 bases short, with 19 bases between. The CDR3 consists of 16 residues. The germline V gene has CDR1 MNHEY and CDR2 SMNVEV (reference sequence). The DNA of the CDR3 is TGTGCCAGCAGTCCCCAAATTTTTACGGATACCTACGAGCAGTACTTC. It yields the protein CASSPQIFTDTYEQYF.

The J gene is TRBJ2-1, the V gene TRBV5-1; D is ambiguous. CDR3 length: 14 residues. Between the trimmed V and J ends, which lost 2 bases and 0 bases, there was a span of 6 bases. Germline V gene data show CDR1 as SGHRS and CDR2 as YFSETQ. CDR3 in amino acids: CASSLKRSYNEQFF. The CDR3 region has the DNA TGCGCCAGCAGCTTAAAGCGCTCCTACAATGAGCAGTTCTTC. Variable domain in full (rest from reference TRBV5-1 and TRBJ2-1): KAGVTQTPRYLIKTRGQQVTLSCSPISGHRSVSWYQQTPGQGLQFLFEYFSETQRNKGNFPGRFSGRQFSNSRSEMNVSTLELGDSALYLCASSLKRSYNEQFFGPGTRLTVL.

The V and J genes are TRBV12-3 or TRBV12-4 and TRBJ2-2; 7 bases agree with TRBD2. With V trimmed by 8 bases and J by 1 base, 7 bases remained unmatched. The CDR3 is 15 amino acids. CDR3 protein: CASGWLAENTGELFF. CDR3 coding DNA: TGTGCCAGCGGGTGGCTAGCGGAGAACACCGGGGAGCTGTTTTTT.

The gene calls are TRBV11-3 and TRBJ2-2, with a tentative D call TRBD2 (6 bases). There are 16 residues in the CDR3. CDR1 is SGHNT and CDR2 is YENEEA in the germline V gene. V lost 6 bases to trimming and J lost 1 base, with 15 bases between them. The CDR3, as DNA: TGTGCCAGCAGTAATACGTGGCGGGAGAACACCGGGGAGCTGTTTTTT. It encodes CASSNTWRENTGELFF.

This clonotype occurred once. This chain uses TRBV27 with TRBJ2-5; D is perhaps TRBD2 (6 bases). V lost 0 bases and J 4 bases, leaving 15 bases between the germline ends. This CDR3 spans 16 amino acids. Germline assignment: CDR1 MNHEY and CDR2 SMNVEV (reference sequence). For the CDR3, the DNA is TGTGCCAGCAGTTTATCTGGAACCTGGCGGGGAGAGACCCAGTACTTC. It is translated as CASSLSGTWRGETQYF.

The rearrangement links TRBV9 to TRBJ2-7; TRBD1 matches 7 bases. Germline V gives CDR1 SGDLS, CDR2 YYNGEE. The CDR3 is made up of 16 amino acids. J gave up 2 bases and V 0 bases, and 8 bases lay outside the gene matches. CDR3 protein: CASSVDGTAEAYEQYF. Here the CDR3 DNA reads TGTGCCAGCAGCGTAGATGGGACAGCTGAAGCCTACGAGCAGTACTTC. Filled out from reference TRBV9 and TRBJ2-7, the complete variable domain reads DSGVTQTPKHLITATGQRVTLRCSPRSGDLSVYWYQQSLDQGLQFLIQYYNGEERAKGNILERFSAQQFPDLHSELNLSSLELGDSALYFCASSVDGTAEAYEQYFGPGTRLTVT.

The chain combines TRBV29-1 with TRBJ2-3; D perhaps matches TRBD1 (6 bases). Germline loops: CDR1 SQVTM, CDR2 ANQGSEA. The CDR3 is 14 residues long. V was pared by 7 bases and J by 2 bases, with 16 bases between. The CDR3 nucleotides are TGCAGCGCCGAACAGGGACCCATCACAGATACGCAGTATTTT. This encodes CSAEQGPITDTQYF.

The gene calls are TRBV5-1 and TRBJ2-1, with 8 bases fitting TRBD2. Trimming cost V 4 bases and J 3 bases; bases outside gene matches: 6. CDR3 size: 15 residues. CDR1 and CDR2 (germline): SGHRS, YFSETQ. The CDR3 reads CASSPLGGGYNEQFF. The CDR3 nucleotides are TGCGCCAGCAGCCCCCTCGGGGGGGGCTACAATGAGCAGTTCTTC.

The V gene is TRBV11-2, the J gene TRBJ1-2, with no clear D. Between the trimmed V and J ends, which lost 2 bases and 6 bases, there was a span of 10 bases. CDR3 length: 13 residues. Looked up from germline, CDR1 is SGHAT and CDR2 is FQNNGV. The DNA for the CDR3 is TGTGCCAGCAGCTTAAGTGGACGAAATGGCTACACCTTC. It specifies CASSLSGRNGYTF.